Below are 21 T cell receptor beta chains sequenced from a single sample in a study of shared clonotypes between healthy human individuals. The table came from immunoSEQ multiplex PCR; TCRdb's copy has only in-frame clones and leaves some out. The sample has approximately 330,000 clones, around 70% seen once. Sequenced: memory CD4+ T cells sorted from blood. This sample's subset: CD45RA-negative fraction. The receptor set was obtained from a man aged 30 to 45 in good health.

V is TRBV11-2 and J is TRBJ2-3; D perhaps matches TRBD1 (6 bases). This CDR3 spans 16 amino acids. V lost 1 base and J 0 bases, leaving 11 bases between the germline ends. Germline loops: CDR1 SGHAT, CDR2 FQNNGV. The DNA for the CDR3 is TGTGCCAGCAGCTTAGGGACAGAACGGAGCACAGATACGCAGTATTTT. It encodes CASSLGTERSTDTQYF.

The chain couples TRBV7-9 to TRBJ1-4, with a tentative D call TRBD1 (6 bases). CDR3 length: 13 residues. V lost 6 bases to trimming and J lost 5 bases, with 10 bases between them. The V gene's germline CDR1 is SEHNR and CDR2 FQNEAQ (reference sequence). CDR3: CASRRGSNEKLFF. The CDR3 nucleotides read TGTGCCAGCAGGAGGGGGTCCAATGAAAAACTGTTTTTT.

This clone was counted only a few times. This sample includes further DNA sequences coding for the same CDR3. The chain uses TRBV19 and TRBJ2-1, with TRBD2 matching over 9 bases. Per the germline V gene, CDR1 is LNHDA and CDR2 is SQIVND (reference sequence). V lost 7 bases, J lost 7 bases, and 5 bases stayed unmatched. The CDR3 loop spans 13 amino acids. The CDR3 bases are TGTGCCAGTAACAGCGGGAGGAGTAATGAGCAGTTCTTC. Residues: CASNSGRSNEQFF.

The chain carries TRBV5-6 and TRBJ1-5; the D is unclear. The length of the CDR3 is 16 residues. Germline V gene sequence: CDR1 SGHDT, CDR2 YYEEEE. Trimming left V 3 bases short and J 9 bases short, with 22 bases between. The CDR3 DNA reads TGTGCCAGCAGCTCGGCTGGATCCGGGCAAGGAACGCCCCAGCATTTT. Translation gives CASSSAGSGQGTPQHF.

The chain employs TRBV11-1 and TRBJ2-7; 7 nucleotides line up with TRBD2. CDR3 length: 14 amino acids. Per germline, CDR1 SGHAT and CDR2 FQDESV (reference sequence). V shed 7 bases, J shed 3 bases, and the junction held 9 bases outside the gene matches. This chain's CDR3 is CASTPGGYSYEQYF. The DNA for the CDR3 is TGTGCCAGCACCCCGGGGGGTTACAGCTACGAGCAGTACTTC.

This sequence joins TRBV28 and TRBJ2-3, with 12 bases aligning to TRBD2. This CDR3 is 15 amino acids long. Per the germline V gene, CDR1 is MDHEN and CDR2 is SYDVKM. The V and J ends lost 5 bases and 6 bases, in that order; junction bases with no gene match: 6. The CDR3 is CASSPTSGRKDTQYF. CDR3 sequence (DNA): TGTGCCAGCAGTCCGACTAGCGGGAGAAAGGATACGCAGTATTTT.

The genes are TRBV5-1 and TRBJ2-3; 13 positions match TRBD2. Trimming took 4 bases from V and 2 from J; bases not matched to a gene: 4. The germline CDR1 and CDR2 sequences are SGHRS and YFSETQ. CDR3 length: 16 residues. The CDR3 is CASSLGTSGTTDTQYF. CDR3 coding DNA: TGCGCCAGCAGCCTAGGGACTAGCGGGACCACAGATACGCAGTATTTT. The full variable domain, with the rest looked up from reference TRBV5-1 and TRBJ2-3, is KAGVTQTPRYLIKTRGQQVTLSCSPISGHRSVSWYQQTPGQGLQFLFEYFSETQRNKGNFPGRFSGRQFSNSRSEMNVSTLELGDSALYLCASSLGTSGTTDTQYFGPGTRLTVL.

This clone was seen once. The genes are TRBV5-6 and TRBJ2-5, with D unclear. The germline gives CDR1 SGHDT, CDR2 YYEEEE. The CDR3 has 13 amino acids. Trimming cost V 2 bases and J 2 bases, with 7 bases left between them. This chain's CDR3 is CASSFRAQETQYF. The CDR3 region has the DNA TGTGCCAGCAGCTTCCGGGCTCAAGAGACCCAGTACTTC.

This chain joins TRBV25-1 and TRBJ2-7, with D maybe TRBD2 (5 bases). Germline V gene lookup returns CDR1 MGHDK and CDR2 SYGVNS. The V gene lost 9 bases and the J gene lost 5 bases, with 14 bases spanning the gap. The CDR3 sequence is 12 residues long. The CDR3 DNA is TGTGCCAGAGACCCGGGGTCCAACGAGCAGTACTTC. Translated, it gives CARDPGSNEQYF.

This chain joins TRBV4-3 and TRBJ1-4, with D maybe TRBD1 (6 bases). Germline V lookup: CDR1 LGHNA, CDR2 YSLEER. The germline V and J ends were trimmed by 4 bases and 8 bases, with 17 bases remaining between them. This CDR3 is 15 amino acids long. This CDR3 reads CASSPQALQGEKLFF. The CDR3 nucleotides are TGCGCCAGCAGCCCCCAAGCCCTACAGGGCGAAAAACTGTTTTTT.

The gene calls are TRBV5-1 and TRBJ1-4, with D perhaps TRBD1 (5 bases). Germline lookup yields CDR1 SGHRS and CDR2 YFSETQ. This CDR3 comprises 12 residues. Trimming left V 3 bases short and J 12 bases short, with 12 bases between. The CDR3 loop is CASSSLGGELFF. The CDR3 region has the DNA TGCGCCAGCAGCTCGCTTGGAGGGGAACTGTTTTTT.

V usage is TRBV7-7 and J usage is TRBJ2-5, with 9 bases aligning to TRBD1. Trimming removed 1 base from V and 4 bases from J; junction bases left unmatched: 7. This CDR3 has 16 residues. The germline gives CDR1 SSHAT, CDR2 FNYEAQ (reference sequence). The CDR3 loop is CASSLGDREYGETQYF. The CDR3 DNA is TGTGCCAGCAGCTTAGGGGACAGGGAGTATGGAGAGACCCAGTACTTC.

This clone came up a few times. The chain carries TRBV19 and TRBJ2-7; 14 nucleotides match TRBD2. The V and J ends lost 0 bases and 4 bases, in that order; junction bases with no gene match: 8. Germline values: CDR1 LNHDA, CDR2 SQIVND (reference sequence). The CDR3 runs 18 residues. The CDR3 reads CASSIEPRTSGRLYEQYF. The CDR3 DNA is TGTGCCAGTAGTATAGAACCCCGGACTAGCGGGAGGCTGTACGAGCAGTACTTC.

The count of this clone is one. This chain links TRBV5-1 with TRBJ2-5, with D possibly being TRBD1 or TRBD2 (6 bases each). Germline CDR1 and CDR2: SGHRS and YFSETQ. The CDR3 has 16 amino acids. The V gene lost 0 bases and the J gene lost 4 bases, with 16 bases spanning the gap. CDR3 nucleotides: TGCGCCAGCAGCTTGGTTTTCGGCAAGGGGGGAGAGACCCAGTACTTC. Its translation: CASSLVFGKGGETQYF.

V usage is TRBV6-1 and J usage is TRBJ2-7, with unresolved D. Per the germline V gene, CDR1 is MNHNS and CDR2 is SASEGT. V lost 8 bases, J lost 1 base, and 18 bases lay in between. The CDR3 length is 15 residues. The CDR3 region has the DNA TGTGCCAGCGTGCCCGTGACACCGCCGTCCTACGAGCAGTACTTC. Its protein product is CASVPVTPPSYEQYF.

The chain links TRBV15 to TRBJ2-1, with TRBD2 matching over 7 bases. With V trimmed by 6 bases and J by 5 bases, 4 bases remained unmatched. Germline lookup yields CDR1 LNHNV and CDR2 YYDKDF (reference sequence). CDR3 size: 13 residues. CDR3 sequence reads: CATSHGTNNEQFF. The CDR3 DNA is TGTGCCACCAGTCACGGGACTAACAATGAGCAGTTCTTC.

The gene calls are TRBV2 and TRBJ2-3, with D unclear. The germline V and J ends were trimmed by 5 bases and 6 bases, with 15 bases remaining between them. The germline gives CDR1 SNHLY, CDR2 FYNNEI. The CDR3 is 14 residues long. CDR3 protein: CASSNSFWGDTQYF. The CDR3 DNA reads TGTGCCAGCAGTAATTCCTTTTGGGGTGATACGCAGTATTTT. The variable domain in full, with the rest retrieved from reference TRBV2 and TRBJ2-3, is EPEVTQTPSHQVTQMGQEVILRCVPISNHLYFYWYRQILGQKVEFLVSFYNNEISEKSEIFDDQFSVERPDGSNFTLKIRSTKLEDSAMYFCASSNSFWGDTQYFGPGTRLTVL.

The V gene is TRBV19, the J gene TRBJ2-7; 7 bases fit TRBD2. With V trimmed by 3 bases and J by 1 base, 3 bases remained unmatched. This CDR3 is built from 14 residues. Per germline, CDR1 LNHDA and CDR2 SQIVND (reference sequence). Written as DNA, the CDR3 is TGTGCCAGTAGTATTCAGGGAGGGTCCTACGAGCAGTACTTC. This encodes CASSIQGGSYEQYF.

The V and J genes are TRBV19 and TRBJ2-1; a weak D match, TRBD2 (6 bases). The CDR3 runs to 11 residues. Trimming removed 7 bases at V and 12 bases at J, with 13 bases between. Germline assignment: CDR1 LNHDA and CDR2 SQIVND (reference sequence). The CDR3 DNA is TGTGCCAGTAACTTGGCGGGAAGGCAGTTCTTC. Its translation is CASNLAGRQFF.

The chain carries TRBV5-1 and TRBJ2-4; D call uncertain. The CDR3 has 13 residues. Germline V gene data show CDR1 as SGHRS and CDR2 as YFSETQ. The V and J ends lost 0 bases and 8 bases respectively, with 9 bases between them. The CDR3, as DNA: TGCGCCAGCAGCTTGGGTAGTGGGCACATTCAGTACTTC. Protein product: CASSLGSGHIQYF.

Concerning this clone: Additional DNA sequences in this sample encode the identical CDR3. This sequence joins TRBV6-5 and TRBJ2-1; 10 nucleotides match TRBD2. Looked up from germline, CDR1 is MNHEY and CDR2 is SVGAGI. The CDR3 loop spans 16 amino acids. V shed 3 bases, J shed 3 bases, and the junction held 5 bases outside the gene matches. The CDR3 is CASSYQTSGDYNEQFF. The CDR3 nucleotides are TGTGCCAGCAGTTATCAAACTAGCGGGGACTACAATGAGCAGTTCTTC.